One and the same sample provided the 30 T cell receptor beta chains below, sequenced in a study of Graves' ophthalmopathy and Graves' hyperthyroidism. Researchers took RNA transcripts and amplified TCR beta CDR3 regions from them. First-round RT-PCR employed HTBI primers, with a second-round multiplex PCR after it. In TCRdb, the multiplex PCR reads were re-called with MiXCR into one record per CDR3 protein. Here the sample spans 200,000 to 250,000 distinct CDR3 sequences, around 30% being singletons. Source material: peripheral blood. The receptors originated from a man aged 45-65 years with Graves' ophthalmopathy.

This clonotype has a count of ten or more. The chain recombines TRBV12-3 or TRBV12-4 with TRBJ2-5; D gene unclear. V shed 5 bases and J shed 3 bases, with 7 bases lying between them. This CDR3 has 12 residues. CDR3 in DNA: TGTGCCAGCAGTGAGTGGGAAGAGACCCAGTACTTC. It specifies CASSEWEETQYF.

The V call is TRBV6-5, the J call TRBJ1-2; 10 bases fit TRBD1. The CDR3 length is 16 residues. The junction had 6 bases not matched to a gene; V was cut back by 4 bases and J by 1 base. Germline-derived CDR1 and CDR2 are MNHEY and SVGAGI. The CDR3: CASSWDRGANNYGYTF. The CDR3 coding sequence is TGTGCCAGCAGTTGGGACAGGGGAGCTAATAACTATGGCTACACCTTC.

This clonotype was counted ten times or more. The chain carries TRBV2 and TRBJ1-1, with TRBD1 identical over 9 bases. The V segment lost 6 bases and the J segment 3 bases; nucleotides outside the gene matches: 5. The CDR3 runs to 14 residues. CDR1 SNHLY and CDR2 FYNNEI come from the germline V gene. The DNA for the CDR3 is TGTGCCAGCAGCCAAGGACAGGGGCACACTGAAGCTTTCTTT. Translation: CASSQGQGHTEAFF.

Ten or more counts support this clonotype. The chain has TRBV20-1 and TRBJ1-1, with D uncertain. In germline, CDR1 is DFQATT, CDR2 SNEGSKA (reference sequence). V lost 4 bases, J lost 4 bases, and 13 bases lay in between. CDR3 length: 13 residues. The CDR3 nucleotides are TGCAGTGCTACCCCCGGAGGAAGCACTGAAGCTTTCTTT. Amino acids: CSATPGGSTEAFF.

This clonotype was detected many times. The rearrangement uses TRBV10-2 and TRBJ2-2; possibly TRBD1 for D (5 bases). V was pared by 6 bases and J by 7 bases, with 9 bases between. Germline CDR1 is WSHSY and CDR2 is SAAADI. This CDR3 region has 12 residues. CDR3 residues: CASRVTDGELFF. The DNA of the CDR3 is TGCGCCAGCAGAGTGACAGACGGGGAGCTGTTTTTT.

Ten or more counts support this clonotype. The junction shows a germline mismatch at one end, possibly a read error. This chain joins TRBV11-2 and TRBJ2-7; 13 bases agree with TRBD2. Germline V gene lookup returns CDR1 SGHAT and CDR2 FQNNGV. The CDR3 runs 14 residues. This CDR3 reads CASSPGLAGEGSHF. The DNA of the CDR3 is TGTGCCAGCAGCCCTGGACTAGCGGGAGAAGGTTCGCACTTC.

This clonotype was seen repeatedly, ten times or more. The chain is built from TRBV12-5 and TRBJ2-7; the D gene could be TRBD1 or TRBD2 (5 bases each). The CDR3 has 17 amino acids. In germline, CDR1 is LGHNT, CDR2 FRNRAP. Trimming removed 1 base from V and 0 bases from J, with 16 bases in between. CDR3 sequence (DNA): TGTGCTAGTGGTTTGGAGGTGGGACCAAGGAGCTCCTACGAGCAGTACTTC. Encoded protein: CASGLEVGPRSSYEQYF.

This clonotype was counted many times. The rearrangement joins TRBV10-3 to TRBJ1-2; 7 bases fit TRBD1. Germline V gene sequence: CDR1 ENHRY, CDR2 SYGVKD. Trimming removed 7 bases from V and 6 bases from J; junction bases left unmatched: 8. This CDR3 contains 13 residues. The CDR3 here is CAIKDRESDGYTF. CDR3 bases: TGTGCCATCAAAGACAGGGAGTCGGATGGCTACACCTTC.

This clonotype showed up many times. The gene calls are TRBV7-3 and TRBJ2-5, with D possibly TRBD2 on 6 matching bases. Germline lookup yields CDR1 SGHTA and CDR2 FQGTGA. V was pared by 2 bases and J by 5 bases, with 12 bases between. The CDR3 loop spans 14 amino acids. CDR3 in DNA: TGTGCCAGCAGCTTACGTGGGGCGGGGGAGACCCAGTACTTC. As protein: CASSLRGAGETQYF.

The rearrangement links TRBV5-6 to TRBJ1-6, with 8 bases identical to TRBD1. The CDR3 sequence is 15 residues long. CDR1 and CDR2 from the germline V gene are SGHDT and YYEEEE. The V gene end was trimmed by 4 bases and the J gene end by 5 bases; junction bases not matched to a gene: 5. The CDR3 nucleotides are TGTGCCAGCAGCGCCGCGGACAGGGATAATTCACCCCTCCACTTT. Amino acid sequence: CASSAADRDNSPLHF.

This clonotype has ten or more counts. This chain joins TRBV28 and TRBJ2-7; 8 nucleotides align to TRBD1. CDR3 length: 14 amino acids. Germline CDR1 MDHEN, CDR2 SYDVKM. Unmatched junction bases numbered 6, after V lost 6 bases and J lost 2 bases. CDR3 sequence: CASRIRDRTYEQYF. CDR3 nucleotide sequence: TGTGCCAGCAGAATCAGGGACAGGACCTACGAGCAGTACTTC.

In its sample, this clonotype was seen once. This chain connects TRBV6-5 to TRBJ2-7; unclear D gene. Germline loops: CDR1 MNHEY, CDR2 SVGAGI. V was trimmed by 0 bases and J by 5 bases, leaving 17 bases between them. This CDR3 region has 16 residues. CDR3 region: CASSYSTRGFGNEQYF. In nucleotides, the CDR3 is TGTGCCAGCAGTTACTCGACAAGAGGATTTGGGAACGAGCAGTACTTC.

In this sample, this clonotype turned up a few times. J is TRBJ2-7 and V is TRBV7-2, with D perhaps TRBD2 (5 bases). Trimming took off 5 bases at V and 3 bases at J, with 11 bases between the two ends. Germline-derived CDR1 and CDR2 are SGHTA and FQGNSA. The CDR3 has 13 amino acids. Here the CDR3 reads CASSRTPVYEQYF. CDR3 in DNA: TGTGCCAGCAGCAGGACTCCCGTCTACGAGCAGTACTTC.

J is TRBJ2-7 and V is TRBV7-2; D perhaps matches TRBD2 (6 bases). The CDR3 runs to 14 residues. Trimming shortened V by 3 bases and J by 2 bases, and 11 bases separated the two germline ends. Germline CDR1 is SGHTA and CDR2 is FQGNSA. CDR3 nucleotide sequence: TGTGCCAGCAGCTTCCGGGACTTAGCCTACGAGCAGTACTTC. As protein: CASSFRDLAYEQYF.

This clonotype was seen more than once but under ten times. This chain connects TRBV7-2 to TRBJ1-1; TRBD1 might be the D (6 bases). The germline gives CDR1 SGHTA, CDR2 FQGNSA. This CDR3 is 14 amino acids long. Trimming stripped 4 bases from V and 4 bases from J, with 13 bases between. The CDR3 sequence is CASSSRGGGTEAFF. The DNA of the CDR3 is TGTGCCAGCAGCTCCAGGGGTGGCGGCACTGAAGCTTTCTTT.

This clonotype was seen ten or more times. The genes are TRBV29-1 and TRBJ2-5; perhaps TRBD2 as D (6 bases). Deletions cut 4 bases from V and 9 bases from J, with 24 bases between. Germline lookup yields CDR1 SQVTM and CDR2 ANQGSEA. The CDR3 length is 15 residues. The CDR3 is CSVVSAGPTPVAQYF. CDR3 in DNA: TGCAGCGTTGTTTCCGCGGGACCGACCCCGGTGGCCCAGTACTTC.

This clonotype was detected many times. This sequence joins TRBV4-3 and TRBJ1-5, with 8 bases that match TRBD1. The CDR3 is 15 amino acids. The germline V gene has CDR1 LGHNA and CDR2 YSLEER. With V trimmed by 4 bases and J by 6 bases, 8 bases remained unmatched. CDR3 DNA sequence: TGCGCCAGCAGCCCAGGACAGGGATCGGGTCAGCCCCAGCATTTT. Translated: CASSPGQGSGQPQHF.

This clonotype was counted many times. The chain couples TRBV30 to TRBJ1-2; a possible D gene is TRBD1 (6 bases). V was pared by 3 bases and J by 7 bases, with 24 bases between. The CDR3 is 16 residues long. Per germline, CDR1 GTSNPN and CDR2 SVGIG (reference sequence). CDR3 in DNA: TGTGCCTGGAGCCTTAAGGGACATCCTTCGGCGGGTGGCTACACCTTC. Translating it yields CAWSLKGHPSAGGYTF.

This clonotype was observed a single time. Written as DNA, the CDR3 is TGTGCCAGCGGGGGACAGGGGGCCCAGTACTTC. This translates into CASGGQGAQYF. This chain joins TRBV6-2 or TRBV6-3 and TRBJ2-5; 11 bases line up with TRBD1. The CDR3 loop spans 11 amino acids. With 8 bases clipped from V and 9 bases from J, the junction kept 2 bases outside the gene matches. Germline-derived CDR1 and CDR2 are MNHEY and SVGEGT.

This chain connects TRBV30 to TRBJ1-1; 8 bases match TRBD1. The ends lost 5 bases at V and 5 bases at J; junction bases unmatched: 7. Germline CDR1 is GTSNPN and CDR2 is SVGIG (reference sequence). The CDR3 has 13 residues. CDR3 sequence: CAWSPGQETEAFF. The CDR3 nucleotides are TGTGCCTGGTCACCGGGACAGGAGACTGAAGCTTTCTTT.

In this sample, this clonotype turned up many times. V usage is TRBV27 and J usage is TRBJ2-7; either TRBD1 or TRBD2 may fit D (5 bases each). With 10 bases removed from V and 2 bases from J, the gap between germline ends came to 12 bases. Germline CDR1 reads MNHEY; CDR2 reads SMNVEV (reference sequence). This CDR3 spans 12 amino acids. CDR3 nucleotide sequence: TGTGCCAAGTGGGGGTGTACCTACGAGCAGTACTTC. Translation: CAKWGCTYEQYF.

This clonotype was found many times. This chain uses TRBV11-2 with TRBJ2-2, with a possible D match to TRBD1 (6 bases). The germline gives CDR1 SGHAT, CDR2 FQNNGV. V lost 6 bases and J lost 8, with 16 bases in between. The CDR3 extends over 14 amino acids. The CDR3 bases are TGTGCCAGCAGTTTATATTTGGGGGCAGGGGAGCTGTTTTTT. Translating it yields CASSLYLGAGELFF.

The rearrangement links TRBV20-1 to TRBJ2-5; TRBD1 might be the D (6 bases). Germline values: CDR1 DFQATT, CDR2 SNEGSKA (reference sequence). V lost 5 bases to trimming and J lost 2 bases, with 15 bases between them. This CDR3 comprises 14 residues. The CDR3 spells CSARPVQGQETQYF. CDR3 DNA sequence: TGCAGTGCTCGACCAGTTCAGGGGCAAGAGACCCAGTACTTC.

The sample holds many counts of this clonotype. The rearrangement joins TRBV10-3 to TRBJ2-7, with D perhaps TRBD2 (6 bases). CDR3 length: 11 amino acids. Germline lookup yields CDR1 ENHRY and CDR2 SYGVKD. V was cut by 8 bases and J by 4 bases, with 9 bases left in between. The CDR3, as DNA: TGTGCCATCGGCGGGAATTACGAGCAGTACTTC. It codes for CAIGGNYEQYF.

There are many counts of this clonotype. The chain carries TRBV4-1 and TRBJ1-6, with 9 positions matching TRBD1. The CDR3 sequence is 16 residues long. Germline trimming cut 3 bases from V and 9 bases from J; bases unmatched to any gene: 9. Germline V gives CDR1 MGHRA, CDR2 YSYEKL. CDR3 coding DNA: TGCGCCAGCAGCCAGCCTAGGACAGGGGAAAGTTCACCCCTCCACTTT. Amino acid sequence: CASSQPRTGESSPLHF.

This clonotype has ten or more counts. This chain joins TRBV6-5 and TRBJ2-7, with 8 bases fitting TRBD2. Germline CDR1 and CDR2: MNHEY and SVGAGI. This CDR3 has 11 residues. The CDR3 spells CASTSAYEQYF. The CDR3 region has the DNA TGTGCTTCGACTAGCGCCTACGAGCAGTACTTC.

This sequence joins TRBV12-3 or TRBV12-4 and TRBJ2-2; D gene ambiguous. CDR3 length equals 14 residues. Trimming cost V 7 bases and J 4 bases, with 13 bases left between them. The CDR3 spells CASTKTMSTGELFF. In nucleotides, the CDR3 is TGTGCCAGCACCAAAACTATGTCCACCGGGGAGCTGTTTTTT.

Many counts were recorded for this clonotype. The gene calls are TRBV29-1 and TRBJ2-7; D remains unclear. There are 13 residues in the CDR3. CDR1 is SQVTM, CDR2 ANQGSEA, per germline. The V gene lost 6 bases and the J gene lost 3 bases, with 15 bases spanning the gap. The CDR3 spells CSVVGTDYYEQYF. Written as DNA, the CDR3 is TGCAGCGTGGTTGGTACGGATTACTACGAGCAGTACTTC.

This clonotype was seen at least ten times. A read error may account for a junction end that differs from germline. V and J are TRBV30 and TRBJ2-7; perhaps TRBD2 as D (5 bases). The CDR3 length is 14 residues. Germline V gene lookup returns CDR1 GTSNPN and CDR2 SVGIG (reference sequence). Here the CDR3 reads CAWTPAASSYEQCF. The CDR3 DNA reads as TGTGCCTGGACCCCAGCGGCCAGCTCCTACGAGCAGTGCTTC.

The chain couples TRBV27 to TRBJ2-7; D may be TRBD1 or TRBD2 (5 bases each). V lost 10 bases and J 4 bases, leaving 20 bases between the germline ends. The CDR3 contains 14 residues. Germline lookup yields CDR1 MNHEY and CDR2 SMNVEV (reference sequence). CDR3 sequence reads: CATRLSRGAYEQYF. The CDR3 DNA is TGTGCCACGCGACTGTCGAGGGGAGCATACGAGCAGTACTTC.